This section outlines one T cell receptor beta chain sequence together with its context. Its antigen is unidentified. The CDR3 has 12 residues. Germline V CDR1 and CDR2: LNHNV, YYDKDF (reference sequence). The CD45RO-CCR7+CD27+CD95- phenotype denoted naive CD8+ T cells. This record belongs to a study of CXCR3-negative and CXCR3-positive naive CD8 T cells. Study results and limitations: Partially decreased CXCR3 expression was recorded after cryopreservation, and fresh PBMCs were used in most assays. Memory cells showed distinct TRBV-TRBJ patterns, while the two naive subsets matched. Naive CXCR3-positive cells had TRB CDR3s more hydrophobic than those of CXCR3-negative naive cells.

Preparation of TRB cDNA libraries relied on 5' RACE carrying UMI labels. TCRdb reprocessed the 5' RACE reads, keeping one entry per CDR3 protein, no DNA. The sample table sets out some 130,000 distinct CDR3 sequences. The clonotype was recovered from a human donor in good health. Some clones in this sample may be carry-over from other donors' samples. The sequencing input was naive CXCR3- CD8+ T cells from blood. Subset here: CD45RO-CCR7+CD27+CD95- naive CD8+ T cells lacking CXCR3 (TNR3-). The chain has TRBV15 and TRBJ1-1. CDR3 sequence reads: CATSTTTPEAFF.